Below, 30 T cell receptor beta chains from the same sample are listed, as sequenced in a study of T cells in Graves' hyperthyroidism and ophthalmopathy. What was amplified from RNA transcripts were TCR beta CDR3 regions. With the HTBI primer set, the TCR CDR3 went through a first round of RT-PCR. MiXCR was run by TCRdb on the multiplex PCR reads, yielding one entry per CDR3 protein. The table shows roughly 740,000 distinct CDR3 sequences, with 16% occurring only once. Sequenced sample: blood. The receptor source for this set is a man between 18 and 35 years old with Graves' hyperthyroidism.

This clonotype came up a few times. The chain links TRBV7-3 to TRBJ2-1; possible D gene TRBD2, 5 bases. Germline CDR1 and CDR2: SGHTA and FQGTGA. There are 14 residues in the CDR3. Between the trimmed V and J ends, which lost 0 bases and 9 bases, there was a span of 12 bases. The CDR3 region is CASSLTGSSSEQFF. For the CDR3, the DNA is TGTGCCAGCAGCTTAACGGGGTCTAGCAGTGAGCAGTTCTTC.

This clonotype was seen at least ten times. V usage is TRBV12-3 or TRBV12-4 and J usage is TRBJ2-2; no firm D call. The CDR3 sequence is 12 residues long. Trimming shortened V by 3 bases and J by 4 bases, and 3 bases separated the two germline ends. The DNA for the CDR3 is TGTGCCAGCAGTTTCATCACCGGGGAGCTGTTTTTT. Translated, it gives CASSFITGELFF.

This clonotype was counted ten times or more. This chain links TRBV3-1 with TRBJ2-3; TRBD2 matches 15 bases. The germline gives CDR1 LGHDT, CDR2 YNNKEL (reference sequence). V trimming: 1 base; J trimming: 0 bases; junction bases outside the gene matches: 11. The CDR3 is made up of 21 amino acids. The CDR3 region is CASSQAGLAGGPLGSTDTQYF. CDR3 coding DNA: TGTGCCAGCAGCCAAGCGGGACTAGCGGGAGGACCCCTCGGGAGCACAGATACGCAGTATTTT.

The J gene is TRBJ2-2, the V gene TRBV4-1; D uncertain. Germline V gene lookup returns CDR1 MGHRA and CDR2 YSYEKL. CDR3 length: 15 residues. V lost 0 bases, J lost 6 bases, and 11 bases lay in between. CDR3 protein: CASSQESRPPGELFF. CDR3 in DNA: TGCGCCAGCAGCCAAGAGTCTAGACCCCCCGGGGAGCTGTTTTTT.

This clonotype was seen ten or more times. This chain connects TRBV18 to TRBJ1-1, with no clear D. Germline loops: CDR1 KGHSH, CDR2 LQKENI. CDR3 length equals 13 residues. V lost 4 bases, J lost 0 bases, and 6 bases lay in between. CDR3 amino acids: CASSREVNTEAFF. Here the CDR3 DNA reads TGTGCCAGCTCACGGGAGGTGAACACTGAAGCTTTCTTT.

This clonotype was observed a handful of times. In nucleotides, the CDR3 is TGTGCCAGCAGCCGTAGACTAGCGGGAGAGGGTGAGCAGTTCTTC. Protein sequence: CASSRRLAGEGEQFF. The V and J genes are TRBV11-3 and TRBJ2-1; 12 bases are shared with TRBD2. This CDR3 has 15 amino acids. Trimming at V came to 5 bases and at J to 9 bases, leaving 8 bases not matched to a gene. Germline CDR1 and CDR2: SGHNT and YENEEA.

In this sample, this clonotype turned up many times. CDR3 loop: CASSFHSYNEQFF. In DNA, the CDR3 is TGTGCCAGCAGTTTTCATAGCTACAATGAGCAGTTCTTC. The V gene is TRBV12-3 or TRBV12-4, the J gene TRBJ2-1; D unclear. This CDR3 contains 13 residues. Trimming took 3 bases from V and 3 from J, leaving 6 bases between them.

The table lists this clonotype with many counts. The CDR3 DNA follows: TGTGCCAGCAGTTCCGGAAACCGACAGCCCCAGCATTTT. Residues: CASSSGNRQPQHF. The gene calls are TRBV28 and TRBJ1-5; D is unclear. Germline assignment: CDR1 MDHEN and CDR2 SYDVKM. The ends were cut back, 4 bases at V and 7 bases at J, with 11 bases in the middle. This CDR3 region has 13 residues.

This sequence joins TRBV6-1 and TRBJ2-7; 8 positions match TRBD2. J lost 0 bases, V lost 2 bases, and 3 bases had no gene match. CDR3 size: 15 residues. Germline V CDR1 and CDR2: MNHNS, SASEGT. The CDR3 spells CASSETSGGSYEQYF. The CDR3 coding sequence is TGTGCCAGCAGTGAAACTAGCGGAGGCTCCTACGAGCAGTACTTC.

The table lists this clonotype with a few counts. Here the CDR3 reads CASSKDRDEAGNTIYF. The DNA of the CDR3 is TGTGCCAGCAGCAAGGACAGGGATGAAGCTGGAAACACCATATATTTT. V and J are TRBV7-9 and TRBJ1-3; 8 bases align to TRBD1. Trimming removed 5 bases from V and 2 bases from J; junction bases left unmatched: 8. Germline V gene lookup returns CDR1 SEHNR and CDR2 FQNEAQ (reference sequence). The CDR3 spans 16 residues.

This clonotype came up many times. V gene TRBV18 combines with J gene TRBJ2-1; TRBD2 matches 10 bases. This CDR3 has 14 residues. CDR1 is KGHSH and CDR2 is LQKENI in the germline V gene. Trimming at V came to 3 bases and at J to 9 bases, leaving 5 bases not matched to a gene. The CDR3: CASSPGLARTEQFF. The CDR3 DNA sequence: TGTGCCAGCTCACCGGGACTAGCGAGGACTGAGCAGTTCTTC.

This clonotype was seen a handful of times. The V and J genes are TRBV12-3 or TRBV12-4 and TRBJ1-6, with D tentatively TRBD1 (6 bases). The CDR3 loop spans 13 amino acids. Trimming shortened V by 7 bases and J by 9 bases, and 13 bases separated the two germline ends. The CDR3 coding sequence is TGTGCCAGCACCCTAGGGGGGGTTTCACCCCTCCACTTT. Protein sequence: CASTLGGVSPLHF.

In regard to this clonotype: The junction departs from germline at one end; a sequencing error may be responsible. The chain's CDR3 is CASGQLASTDGGLFF. CDR3 DNA: TGTGCCAGCGGACAACTAGCGTCAACAGACGGGGGGCTGTTTTTT. The chain has TRBV2 and TRBJ2-2; 7 bases agree with TRBD2. The CDR3 length is 15 residues. The germline V gene has CDR1 SNHLY and CDR2 FYNNEI.

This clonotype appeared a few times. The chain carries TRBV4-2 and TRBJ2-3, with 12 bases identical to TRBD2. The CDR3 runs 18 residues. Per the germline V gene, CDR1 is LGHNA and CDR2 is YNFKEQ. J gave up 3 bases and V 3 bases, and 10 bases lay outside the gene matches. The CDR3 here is CASSQHSSGRAWTDTQYF. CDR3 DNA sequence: TGTGCCAGCAGCCAGCATTCTAGCGGGAGGGCCTGGACAGATACGCAGTATTTT.

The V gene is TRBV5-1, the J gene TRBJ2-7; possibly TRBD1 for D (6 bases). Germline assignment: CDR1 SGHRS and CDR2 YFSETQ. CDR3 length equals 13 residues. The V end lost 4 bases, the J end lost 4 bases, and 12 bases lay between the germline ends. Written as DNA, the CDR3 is TGCGCCAGCAGCCCTCAGGGGTTTTACGAGCAGTACTTC. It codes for CASSPQGFYEQYF.

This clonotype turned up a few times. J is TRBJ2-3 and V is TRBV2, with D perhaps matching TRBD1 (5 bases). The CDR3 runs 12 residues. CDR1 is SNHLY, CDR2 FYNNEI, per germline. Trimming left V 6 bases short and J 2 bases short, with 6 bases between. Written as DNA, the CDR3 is TGTGCCAGCAGAGGGGCCACAGATACGCAGTATTTT. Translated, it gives CASRGATDTQYF.

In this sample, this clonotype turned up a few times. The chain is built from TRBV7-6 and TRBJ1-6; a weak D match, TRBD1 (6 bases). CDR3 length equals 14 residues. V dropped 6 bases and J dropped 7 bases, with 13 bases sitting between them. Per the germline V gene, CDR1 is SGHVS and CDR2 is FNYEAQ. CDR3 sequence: CASSRQEGNSPLHF. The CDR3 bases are TGTGCCAGCAGTCGACAGGAGGGGAATTCACCCCTCCACTTT.

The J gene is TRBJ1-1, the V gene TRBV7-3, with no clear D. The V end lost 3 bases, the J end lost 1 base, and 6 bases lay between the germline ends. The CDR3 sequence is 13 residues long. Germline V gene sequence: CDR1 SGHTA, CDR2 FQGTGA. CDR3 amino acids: CASSFASNTEAFF. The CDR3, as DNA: TGTGCCAGCAGCTTCGCCTCGAACACTGAAGCTTTCTTT.

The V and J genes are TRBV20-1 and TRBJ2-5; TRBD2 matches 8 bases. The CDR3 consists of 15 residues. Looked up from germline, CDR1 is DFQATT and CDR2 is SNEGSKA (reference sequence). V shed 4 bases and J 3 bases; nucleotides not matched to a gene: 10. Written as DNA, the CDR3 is TGCAGTGCTACTCACCCGGGGGGGAGAGAAGAGACCCAGTACTTC. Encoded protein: CSATHPGGREETQYF.

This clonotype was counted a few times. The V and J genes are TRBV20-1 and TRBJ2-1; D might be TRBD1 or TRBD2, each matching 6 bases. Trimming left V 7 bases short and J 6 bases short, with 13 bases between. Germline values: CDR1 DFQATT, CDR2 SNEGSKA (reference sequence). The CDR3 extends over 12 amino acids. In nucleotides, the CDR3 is TGCAGTGTAGGGGGGATGGGCAATGAGCAGTTCTTC. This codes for CSVGGMGNEQFF.

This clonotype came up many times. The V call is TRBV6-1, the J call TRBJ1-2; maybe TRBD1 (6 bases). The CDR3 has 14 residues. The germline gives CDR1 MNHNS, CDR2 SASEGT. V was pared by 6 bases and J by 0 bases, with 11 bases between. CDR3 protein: CASRKGGANYGYTF. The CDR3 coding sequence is TGTGCCAGCAGAAAGGGGGGAGCTAACTATGGCTACACCTTC.

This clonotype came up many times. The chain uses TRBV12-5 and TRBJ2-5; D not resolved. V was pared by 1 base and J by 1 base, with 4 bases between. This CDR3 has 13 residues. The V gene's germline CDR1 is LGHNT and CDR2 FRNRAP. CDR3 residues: CASGLAAQETQYF. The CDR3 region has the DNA TGTGCTAGTGGTTTGGCCGCCCAAGAGACCCAGTACTTC.

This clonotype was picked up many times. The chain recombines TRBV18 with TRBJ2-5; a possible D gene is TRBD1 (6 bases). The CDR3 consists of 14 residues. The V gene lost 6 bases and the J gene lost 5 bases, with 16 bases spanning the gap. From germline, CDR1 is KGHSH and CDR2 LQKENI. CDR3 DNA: TGTGCCAGCTCGCCCCGACAGGCAGGGGAGACCCAGTACTTC. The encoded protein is CASSPRQAGETQYF.

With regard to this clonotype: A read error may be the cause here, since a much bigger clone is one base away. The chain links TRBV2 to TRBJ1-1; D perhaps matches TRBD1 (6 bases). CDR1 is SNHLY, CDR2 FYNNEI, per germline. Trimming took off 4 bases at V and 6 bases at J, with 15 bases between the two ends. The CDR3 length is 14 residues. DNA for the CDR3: TGTGCCAGCAGTGGGGGTAGGGGGACCGCTGAAGCTTTCTTT. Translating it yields CASSGGRGTAEAFF.

CDR3 sequence (DNA): TGTGCCACCAGTGGCAAGAAGGGGGCAAACGAGCAGTACTTC. Its translation is CATSGKKGANEQYF. The gene calls are TRBV24-1 and TRBJ2-7; 7 bases align to TRBD1. The V gene end was trimmed by 5 bases and the J gene end by 5 bases; junction bases not matched to a gene: 8. The CDR3 spans 14 residues. Germline-derived CDR1 and CDR2 are KGHDR and SFDVKD.

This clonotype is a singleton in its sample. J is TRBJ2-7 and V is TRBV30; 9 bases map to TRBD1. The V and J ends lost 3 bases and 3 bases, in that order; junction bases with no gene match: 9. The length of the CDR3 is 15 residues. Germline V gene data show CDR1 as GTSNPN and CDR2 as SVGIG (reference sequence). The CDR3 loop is CAWRVPGQGIYEQYF. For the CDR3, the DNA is TGTGCCTGGAGGGTACCGGGACAGGGCATCTACGAGCAGTACTTC. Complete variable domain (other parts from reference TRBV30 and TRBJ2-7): SQTIHQWPATLVQPVGSPLSLECTVEGTSNPNLYWYRQAAGRGLQLLFYSVGIGQISSEVPQNLSASRPQDRQFILSSKKLLLSDSGFYLCAWRVPGQGIYEQYFGPGTRLTVT.

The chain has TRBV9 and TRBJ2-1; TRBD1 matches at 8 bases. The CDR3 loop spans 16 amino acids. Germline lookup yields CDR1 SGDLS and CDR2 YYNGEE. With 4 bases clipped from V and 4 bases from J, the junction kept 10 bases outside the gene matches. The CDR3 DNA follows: TGTGCCAGCAGCATAACCTGGACAGGGAGGTACAATGAGCAGTTCTTC. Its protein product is CASSITWTGRYNEQFF.

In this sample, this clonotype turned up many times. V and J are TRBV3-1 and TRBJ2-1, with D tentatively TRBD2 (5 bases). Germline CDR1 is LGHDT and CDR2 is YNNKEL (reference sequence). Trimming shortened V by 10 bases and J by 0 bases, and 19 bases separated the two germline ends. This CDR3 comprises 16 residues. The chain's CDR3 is CATSAASRSSYNEQFF. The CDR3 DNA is TGTGCCACCTCCGCGGCTAGCCGGAGCTCCTACAATGAGCAGTTCTTC.

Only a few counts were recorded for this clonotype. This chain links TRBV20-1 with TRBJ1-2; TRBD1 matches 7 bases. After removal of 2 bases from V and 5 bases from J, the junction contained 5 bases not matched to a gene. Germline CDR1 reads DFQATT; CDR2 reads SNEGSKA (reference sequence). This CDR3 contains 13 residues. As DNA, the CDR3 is TGCAGTGCTAGAACAGGGGCTTGGTATGGCTACACCTTC. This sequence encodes CSARTGAWYGYTF.

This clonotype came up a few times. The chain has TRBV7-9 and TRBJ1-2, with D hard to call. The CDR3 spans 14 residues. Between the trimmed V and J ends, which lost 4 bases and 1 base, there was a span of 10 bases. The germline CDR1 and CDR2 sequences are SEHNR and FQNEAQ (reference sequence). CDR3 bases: TGTGCCAGCAGCTGGGCACAGATTAACTATGGCTACACCTTC. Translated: CASSWAQINYGYTF.